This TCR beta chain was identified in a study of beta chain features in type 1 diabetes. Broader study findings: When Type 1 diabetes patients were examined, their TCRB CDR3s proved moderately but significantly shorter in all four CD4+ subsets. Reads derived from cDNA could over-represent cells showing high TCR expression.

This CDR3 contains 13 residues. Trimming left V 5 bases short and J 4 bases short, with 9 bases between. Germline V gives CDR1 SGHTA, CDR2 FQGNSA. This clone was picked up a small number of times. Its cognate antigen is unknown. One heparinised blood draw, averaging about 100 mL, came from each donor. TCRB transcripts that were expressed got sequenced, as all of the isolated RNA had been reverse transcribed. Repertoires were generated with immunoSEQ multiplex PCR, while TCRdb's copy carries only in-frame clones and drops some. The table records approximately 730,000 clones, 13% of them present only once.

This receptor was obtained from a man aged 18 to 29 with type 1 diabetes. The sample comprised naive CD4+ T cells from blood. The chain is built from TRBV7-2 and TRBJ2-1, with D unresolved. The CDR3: CASSPYSYNEQFF. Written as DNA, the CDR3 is TGTGCCAGCAGCCCATATTCGTACAATGAGCAGTTCTTC.